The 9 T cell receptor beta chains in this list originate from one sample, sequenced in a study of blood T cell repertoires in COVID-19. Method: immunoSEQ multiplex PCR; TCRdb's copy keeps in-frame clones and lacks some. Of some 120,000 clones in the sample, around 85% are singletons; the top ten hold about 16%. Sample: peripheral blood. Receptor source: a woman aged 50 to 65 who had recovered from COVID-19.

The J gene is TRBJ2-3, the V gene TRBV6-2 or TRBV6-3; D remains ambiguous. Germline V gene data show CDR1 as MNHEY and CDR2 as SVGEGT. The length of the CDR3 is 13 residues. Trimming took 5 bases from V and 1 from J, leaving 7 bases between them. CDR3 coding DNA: TGTGCCAGCAGTCTCCAGGGCACAGATACGCAGTATTTT. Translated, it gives CASSLQGTDTQYF.

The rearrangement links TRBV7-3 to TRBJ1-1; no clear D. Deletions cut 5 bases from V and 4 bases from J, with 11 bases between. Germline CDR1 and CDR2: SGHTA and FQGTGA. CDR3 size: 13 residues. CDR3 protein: CASSAQAGTEAFF. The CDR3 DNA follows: TGTGCCAGCAGCGCCCAGGCCGGCACTGAAGCTTTCTTT.

The CDR3 coding sequence is TGTGCCACCAGTGATAGCGGGAAGGAGACCCAGTACTTC. Its translation: CATSDSGKETQYF. The V gene is TRBV24-1, the J gene TRBJ2-5; 7 bases align to TRBD2. This CDR3 is built from 13 residues. J gave up 5 bases and V 3 bases, and 2 bases lay outside the gene matches. Per the germline V gene, CDR1 is KGHDR and CDR2 is SFDVKD.

CDR3 in amino acids: CASSLALPGNTIYF. The CDR3 DNA reads TGCGCCAGCAGCTTGGCCCTACCTGGAAACACCATATATTTT. V gene TRBV5-1 combines with J gene TRBJ1-3; D is uncertain. Trimming removed 0 bases from V and 2 bases from J, with 6 bases in between. The CDR3 runs to 14 residues. CDR1 is SGHRS and CDR2 is YFSETQ in the germline V gene.

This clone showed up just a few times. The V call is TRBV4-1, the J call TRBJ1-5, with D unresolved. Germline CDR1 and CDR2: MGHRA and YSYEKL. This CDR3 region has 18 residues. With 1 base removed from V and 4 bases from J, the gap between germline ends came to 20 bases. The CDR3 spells CASSQVLPTGWGNQPQHF. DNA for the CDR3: TGCGCCAGCAGCCAAGTTCTGCCCACGGGGTGGGGTAATCAGCCCCAGCATTTT.

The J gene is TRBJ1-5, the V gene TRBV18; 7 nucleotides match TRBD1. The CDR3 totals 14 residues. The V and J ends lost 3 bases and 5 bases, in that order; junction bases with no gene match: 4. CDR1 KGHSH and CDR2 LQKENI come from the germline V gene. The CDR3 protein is CASSPRQGHQPQHF. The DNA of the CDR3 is TGTGCCAGCTCACCTAGACAGGGACATCAGCCCCAGCATTTT.

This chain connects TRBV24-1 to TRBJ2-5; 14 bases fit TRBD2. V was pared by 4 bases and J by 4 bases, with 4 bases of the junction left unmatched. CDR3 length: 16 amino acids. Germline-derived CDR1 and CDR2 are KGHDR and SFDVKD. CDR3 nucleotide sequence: TGTGCCACCAGTGAACTGGGACTAGCGGGAGCAGAGACCCAGTACTTC. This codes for CATSELGLAGAETQYF.

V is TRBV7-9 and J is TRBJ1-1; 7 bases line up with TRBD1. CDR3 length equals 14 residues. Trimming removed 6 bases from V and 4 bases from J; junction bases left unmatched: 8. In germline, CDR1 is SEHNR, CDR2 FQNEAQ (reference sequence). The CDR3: CASRPNRGPTEAFF. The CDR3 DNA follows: TGTGCCAGCAGACCTAACAGGGGCCCCACTGAAGCTTTCTTT. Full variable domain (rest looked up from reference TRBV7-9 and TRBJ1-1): DTGVSQNPRHKITKRGQNVTFRCDPISEHNRLYWYRQTLGQGPEFLTYFQNEAQLEKSRLLSDRFSAERPKGSFSTLEIQRTEQGDSAMYLCASRPNRGPTEAFFGQGTRLTVV.

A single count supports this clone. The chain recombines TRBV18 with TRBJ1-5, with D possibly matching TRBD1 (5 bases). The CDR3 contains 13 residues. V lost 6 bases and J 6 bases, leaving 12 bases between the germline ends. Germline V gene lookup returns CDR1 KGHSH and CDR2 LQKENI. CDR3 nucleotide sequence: TGTGCCAGCTCCACGGGGGGACGTCAGCCCCAGCATTTT. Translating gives CASSTGGRQPQHF.